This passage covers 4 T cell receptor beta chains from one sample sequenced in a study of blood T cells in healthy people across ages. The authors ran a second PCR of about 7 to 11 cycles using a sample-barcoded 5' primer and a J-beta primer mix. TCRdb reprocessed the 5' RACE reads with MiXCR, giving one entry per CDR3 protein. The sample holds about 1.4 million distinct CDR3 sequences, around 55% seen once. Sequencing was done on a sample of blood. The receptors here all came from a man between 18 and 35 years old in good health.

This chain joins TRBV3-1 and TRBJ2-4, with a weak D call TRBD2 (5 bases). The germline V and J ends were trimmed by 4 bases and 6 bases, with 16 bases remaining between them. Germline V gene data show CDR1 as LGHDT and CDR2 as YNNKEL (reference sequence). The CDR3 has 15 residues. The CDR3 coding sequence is TGTGCCAGCAGCCGATCGACACGGGAACTAAACATTCAGTACTTC. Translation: CASSRSTRELNIQYF.

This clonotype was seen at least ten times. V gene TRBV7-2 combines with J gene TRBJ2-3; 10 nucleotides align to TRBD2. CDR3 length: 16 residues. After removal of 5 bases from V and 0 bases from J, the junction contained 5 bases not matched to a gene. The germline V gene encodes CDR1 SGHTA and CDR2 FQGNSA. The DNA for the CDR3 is TGTGCCAGCAGCCTGCGACTAGCGGGTAGCACAGATACGCAGTATTTT. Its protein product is CASSLRLAGSTDTQYF.

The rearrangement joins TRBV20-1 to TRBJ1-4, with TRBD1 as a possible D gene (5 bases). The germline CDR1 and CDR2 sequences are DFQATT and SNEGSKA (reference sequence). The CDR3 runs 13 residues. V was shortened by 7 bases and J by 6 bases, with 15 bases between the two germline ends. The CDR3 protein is CSGGGVADEKLFF. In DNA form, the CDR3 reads TGCAGTGGGGGAGGGGTGGCCGATGAAAAACTGTTTTTT.

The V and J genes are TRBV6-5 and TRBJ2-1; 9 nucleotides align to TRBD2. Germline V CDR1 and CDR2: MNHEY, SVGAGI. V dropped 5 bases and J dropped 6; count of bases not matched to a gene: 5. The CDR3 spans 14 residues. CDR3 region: CASSRLAGSNEQFF. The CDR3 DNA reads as TGTGCCAGCAGTAGGCTAGCGGGATCCAATGAGCAGTTCTTC.